Listed here are 30 T cell receptor beta chains from one sample, sequenced in a study of cytomegalovirus exposure and HLA in healthy donors. The PCR contained 60 Vbeta and 13 Jbeta primers. The repertoire was sequenced with immunoSEQ multiplex PCR; TCRdb's copy has only in-frame clones and lacks some. The table has approximately 81,000 clones, 70% to 80% seen once. Sequencing was done on a sample of PBMCs. Source of these receptors: a man aged 50 to 59 in good health and CMV-seropositive.

The chain has TRBV4-1 and TRBJ2-7; 9 nucleotides match TRBD2. This CDR3 has 16 residues. The junction had 7 bases not matched to a gene; V was cut back by 2 bases and J by 2 bases. Germline-derived CDR1 and CDR2 are MGHRA and YSYEKL. This CDR3 is CASSQPGGLATYEQYF. The CDR3 DNA is TGCGCCAGCAGCCAACCAGGGGGACTAGCCACCTACGAGCAGTACTTC.

The genes are TRBV15 and TRBJ2-1, with D maybe TRBD2 (6 bases). Per germline, CDR1 LNHNV and CDR2 YYDKDF (reference sequence). This CDR3 has 18 amino acids. Trimming took 0 bases from V and 0 from J, leaving 15 bases between them. The CDR3 sequence: CATSRDLGSGSSYNEQFF. The CDR3 DNA reads TGTGCCACCAGCAGAGATCTGGGTAGCGGTAGCTCCTACAATGAGCAGTTCTTC.

Notes on this clone: This specimen includes other DNA sequences encoding the same CDR3. The V and J genes are TRBV4-1 and TRBJ1-1, with no clear D. The ends were cut back, 3 bases at V and 5 bases at J, with 16 bases in the middle. CDR1 MGHRA and CDR2 YSYEKL come from the germline V gene. The CDR3 loop spans 15 amino acids. This CDR3 reads CASSHPPKGRTEAFF. CDR3 coding DNA: TGCGCCAGCAGCCATCCTCCCAAAGGGAGGACTGAAGCTTTCTTT.

The rearrangement links TRBV5-1 to TRBJ2-5; 16 bases line up with TRBD2. Per germline, CDR1 SGHRS and CDR2 YFSETQ. The CDR3 has 17 amino acids. Trimming removed 4 bases from V and 3 bases from J; junction bases left unmatched: 6. The CDR3 coding sequence is TGCGCCAGCAGCGAAGGGACTAGCGGGAGGGATGAAGAGACCCAGTACTTC. Translating gives CASSEGTSGRDEETQYF.

V gene TRBV9 combines with J gene TRBJ1-2; possible D gene TRBD1, 5 bases. Germline V gene lookup returns CDR1 SGDLS and CDR2 YYNGEE. V was trimmed by 0 bases and J by 3 bases, leaving 12 bases between them. This CDR3 region has 15 residues. The CDR3 coding sequence is TGTGCCAGCAGCGTAGGAGTAAGGGGCGACTATGGCTACACCTTC. This sequence encodes CASSVGVRGDYGYTF.

In its sample, this clone was seen once. The rearrangement uses TRBV5-4 and TRBJ2-7; 10 nucleotides match TRBD2. There are 15 residues in the CDR3. V lost 2 bases to trimming and J lost 1 base; unmatched junction nucleotides: 3. Looked up from germline, CDR1 is SGHNT and CDR2 is YYREEE (reference sequence). For the CDR3, the DNA is TGTGCCAGCAGCTTAAGCGGGAGGGGATCCTACGAGCAGTACTTC. This sequence encodes CASSLSGRGSYEQYF.

The chain is built from TRBV5-6 and TRBJ2-7, with 7 bases aligning to TRBD2. The CDR3 runs to 11 residues. CDR1 and CDR2 from the germline V gene are SGHDT and YYEEEE. V shed 3 bases, J shed 9 bases, and the junction held 3 bases outside the gene matches. The CDR3 DNA is TGTGCCAGCAGCTCCGCGGGAGTGCAGTACTTC. Translated: CASSSAGVQYF.

The chain carries TRBV10-3 and TRBJ2-5; 7 positions agree with TRBD2. Per the germline V gene, CDR1 is ENHRY and CDR2 is SYGVKD. This CDR3 is built from 12 residues. Losses at the gene ends were 10 bases for V and 3 bases for J; bases not matched to a gene: 5. The CDR3 spells CATGGSEETQYF. CDR3 nucleotides: TGTGCCACCGGGGGGTCGGAAGAGACCCAGTACTTC.

V usage is TRBV5-1 and J usage is TRBJ1-1, with 9 bases lining up with TRBD1. The CDR3 consists of 15 residues. V dropped 3 bases and J dropped 0; count of bases not matched to a gene: 3. Germline lookup yields CDR1 SGHRS and CDR2 YFSETQ. The CDR3 reads CASSSGQGMNTEAFF. DNA for the CDR3: TGCGCCAGCAGCTCCGGACAGGGGATGAACACTGAAGCTTTCTTT.

The chain joins TRBV5-6 to TRBJ1-5, with a weak D call TRBD1 (5 bases). Looked up from germline, CDR1 is SGHDT and CDR2 is YYEEEE. The CDR3 extends over 15 amino acids. V lost 0 bases and J lost 1, with 8 bases in between. This chain's CDR3 is CASSLGGLSNQPQHF. In DNA, the CDR3 is TGTGCCAGCAGCTTGGGGGGACTCAGCAATCAGCCCCAGCATTTT.

This chain connects TRBV6-6 to TRBJ2-5; 7 nucleotides match TRBD2. The J segment lost 0 bases and the V segment lost 7 bases, leaving 8 bases of the junction unmatched. The CDR3 covers 15 residues. Germline assignment: CDR1 MNHNY and CDR2 SVGAGI (reference sequence). The DNA for the CDR3 is TGTGCCAGCATGAAGCGGGGCTTCTACCAAGAGACCCAGTACTTC. The encoded protein is CASMKRGFYQETQYF.

This chain uses TRBV11-1 with TRBJ2-5; possible D gene TRBD2, 6 bases. This CDR3 has 14 residues. Germline CDR1 reads SGHAT; CDR2 reads FQDESV (reference sequence). The V gene lost 4 bases and the J gene lost 1 base, with 10 bases spanning the gap. CDR3 loop: CASSSSGRQETQYF. Written as DNA, the CDR3 is TGTGCCAGCAGCTCGAGCGGGCGCCAAGAGACCCAGTACTTC.

The CDR3 bases are TGCGCCAGCAGTGGATCGAGCGGGAGTTATTACGAGCAGTACTTC. Amino acid sequence: CASSGSSGSYYEQYF. The chain recombines TRBV10-1 with TRBJ2-7; 8 positions match TRBD2. The J segment lost 4 bases and the V segment lost 4 bases, leaving 9 bases of the junction unmatched. This CDR3 region has 15 residues. CDR1 and CDR2 from the germline V gene are WNHNN and SYGVQD (reference sequence).

The chain employs TRBV7-2 and TRBJ2-2; 11 bases are a match to TRBD2. Per germline, CDR1 SGHTA and CDR2 FQGNSA. The CDR3 spans 15 residues. The V gene end was trimmed by 7 bases and the J gene end by 1 base; junction bases not matched to a gene: 2. The CDR3 is CASTTSGRNTGELFF. The CDR3 bases are TGTGCCAGCACCACTAGCGGGAGGAACACCGGGGAGCTGTTTTTT.

The table lists this clone with a count of one. The chain couples TRBV7-9 to TRBJ2-7; TRBD1 aligns across 8 bases. Germline loops: CDR1 SEHNR, CDR2 FQNEAQ (reference sequence). The junction had 5 bases not matched to a gene; V was cut back by 1 base and J by 3 bases. The CDR3 is made up of 15 amino acids. The CDR3 bases are TGTGCCAGCAGCTTAGAATTGACAGGGGACTACGAGCAGTACTTC. Encoded protein: CASSLELTGDYEQYF.

This clone was counted a single time. This rearrangement joins TRBV7-9 to TRBJ2-4, with D hard to call. Germline V gene data show CDR1 as SEHNR and CDR2 as FQNEAQ (reference sequence). The CDR3 has 16 amino acids. The V end lost 1 base, the J end lost 0 bases, and 10 bases lay between the germline ends. CDR3 nucleotides: TGTGCCAGCAGCTTAGTACTGGCGGTAGCCAAAAACATTCAGTACTTC. It specifies CASSLVLAVAKNIQYF. The variable domain in full, completed from reference TRBV7-9 and TRBJ2-4, reads DTGVSQNPRHKITKRGQNVTFRCDPISEHNRLYWYRQTLGQGPEFLTYFQNEAQLEKSRLLSDRFSAERPKGSFSTLEIQRTEQGDSAMYLCASSLVLAVAKNIQYFGAGTRLSVL.

The chain couples TRBV6-5 to TRBJ2-2; possible D gene TRBD1, 7 bases. Trimming removed 0 bases from V and 6 bases from J, with 14 bases in between. There are 16 residues in the CDR3. Per germline, CDR1 MNHEY and CDR2 SVGAGI. The CDR3 loop is CASSYSTGEVAGELFF. In DNA, the CDR3 is TGTGCCAGCAGTTACTCCACAGGGGAGGTGGCCGGGGAGCTGTTTTTT.

The V gene is TRBV21-1, the J gene TRBJ2-1; TRBD2 is taken as the D call from the table, unchecked against the DNA. TRBV21-1 is marked as a pseudogene. This CDR3 has 18 amino acids. CDR3 nucleotides: TGTGCCAGCAGCAAAGGCCGGACTAGGCGATCCGACTACAATGAGCAGTTCTTC. Translated, it gives CASSKGRTRRSDYNEQFF.

The chain is built from TRBV7-2 and TRBJ1-1; D is uncertain. The CDR3 has 11 amino acids. Germline-derived CDR1 and CDR2 are SGHTA and FQGNSA. Trimming removed 0 bases from V and 11 bases from J, with 7 bases in between. The CDR3 region is CASSLAVRAFF. The CDR3 region has the DNA TGTGCCAGCAGCTTAGCGGTTCGGGCTTTCTTT.

The rearrangement uses TRBV11-2 and TRBJ1-3; TRBD1 is a possible D gene (5 bases). The CDR3 is 18 residues long. CDR1 and CDR2 (germline): SGHAT, FQNNGV. V lost 0 bases to trimming and J lost 0 bases, with 15 bases between them. Here the CDR3 reads CASSLDLGMGLSGNTIYF. The CDR3 DNA is TGTGCCAGCAGCTTAGACCTGGGGATGGGGCTCTCTGGAAACACCATATATTTT.

V usage is TRBV27 and J usage is TRBJ2-2; D call uncertain. Germline V gives CDR1 MNHEY, CDR2 SMNVEV (reference sequence). This CDR3 contains 14 residues. V dropped 3 bases and J dropped 4 bases, with 9 bases sitting between them. Here the CDR3 DNA reads TGTGCCAGCAGTTTTACGGCAGGCACCGGGGAGCTGTTTTTT. Its translation: CASSFTAGTGELFF.

This clone was detected once. The V and J genes are TRBV11-3 and TRBJ2-7; 8 bases are shared with TRBD1. The CDR3 is 16 amino acids. The germline gives CDR1 SGHNT, CDR2 YENEEA. V gave up 0 bases and J gave up 3 bases; unmatched junction bases: 7. The CDR3 nucleotides are TGTGCCAGCAGCTTAGACACAGGGGGTAATGTCTACGAGCAGTACTTC. It is translated as CASSLDTGGNVYEQYF. The entire variable domain, with the rest obtained from reference TRBV11-3 and TRBJ2-7, is as follows: EAGVVQSPRYKIIEKKQPVAFWCNPISGHNTLYWYLQNLGQGPELLIRYENEEAVDDSQLPKDRFSAERLKGVDSTLKIQPAELGDSAVYLCASSLDTGGNVYEQYFGPGTRLTVT.

This rearrangement joins TRBV19 to TRBJ2-2, with 8 bases that match TRBD1. Germline V gene sequence: CDR1 LNHDA, CDR2 SQIVND (reference sequence). The trim removed 6 bases at V and 3 bases at J, leaving 12 bases unmatched. The CDR3 extends over 17 amino acids. The CDR3, as DNA: TGTGCCAGTAGCAAGGGACCCGGACAGGGCTACACCGGGGAGCTGTTTTTT. Translated: CASSKGPGQGYTGELFF. The variable domain in full, with the rest retrieved from reference TRBV19 and TRBJ2-2, is DGGITQSPKYLFRKEGQNVTLSCEQNLNHDAMYWYRQDPGQGLRLIYYSQIVNDFQKGDIAEGYSVSREKKESFPLTVTSAQKNPTAFYLCASSKGPGQGYTGELFFGEGSRLTVL.

This chain joins TRBV6-4 and TRBJ2-3, with D perhaps matching TRBD2 (6 bases). CDR3 size: 15 residues. Germline assignment: CDR1 MRHNA and CDR2 SNTAGT. V gave up 3 bases and J gave up 0 bases, with 10 bases separating them. Here the CDR3 reads CASSEAGGSTDTQYF. The DNA for the CDR3 is TGTGCCAGCAGTGAAGCGGGCGGTAGCACAGATACGCAGTATTTT.

This clone has a handful of counts. The genes are TRBV6-4 and TRBJ2-3; 7 bases align to TRBD1. J was trimmed by 2 bases and V by 3 bases; bases with no gene match: 8. Germline V gene lookup returns CDR1 MRHNA and CDR2 SNTAGT. The length of the CDR3 is 16 residues. The DNA for the CDR3 is TGTGCCAGCAGTGAGAGCCCAGGGGGTGTCACAGATACGCAGTATTTT. This gives the protein CASSESPGGVTDTQYF.

The chain links TRBV4-2 to TRBJ2-7, with TRBD2 matching 10 bases. The CDR3 covers 16 residues. Unmatched junction bases numbered 8, after V lost 4 bases and J lost 2 bases. Germline CDR1 reads LGHNA; CDR2 reads YNFKEQ. The CDR3, as DNA: TGTGCCAGCAGCCCGCTCACTAGCGGGAACACCTACGAGCAGTACTTC. Its translation is CASSPLTSGNTYEQYF.

Here the CDR3 DNA reads TGTGCCAGCAGCTTAGTGGGCAGGGCTGGAAACACCATATATTTT. Its translation is CASSLVGRAGNTIYF. The V call is TRBV13, the J call TRBJ1-3; the D gene is possibly TRBD1 (5 bases). Germline lookup yields CDR1 PRHDT and CDR2 FYEKMQ (reference sequence). Trimming removed 1 base from V and 2 bases from J, with 9 bases in between. This CDR3 region has 15 residues.

Here the CDR3 reads CASSNLRTSGASTDTQYF. CDR3 nucleotides: TGTGCCAGTAGTAACCTCCGGACTAGCGGAGCTAGCACAGATACGCAGTATTTT. This rearrangement joins TRBV19 to TRBJ2-3; 10 bases align to TRBD2. This CDR3 has 18 residues. Germline trimming cut 4 bases from V and 0 bases from J; bases unmatched to any gene: 10. CDR1 and CDR2 (germline): LNHDA, SQIVND (reference sequence). The variable domain in full, completed from reference TRBV19 and TRBJ2-3, reads DGGITQSPKYLFRKEGQNVTLSCEQNLNHDAMYWYRQDPGQGLRLIYYSQIVNDFQKGDIAEGYSVSREKKESFPLTVTSAQKNPTAFYLCASSNLRTSGASTDTQYFGPGTRLTVL.

V and J are TRBV29-1 and TRBJ2-1; TRBD2 is a possible D gene (6 bases). CDR1 and CDR2 (germline): SQVTM, ANQGSEA. This CDR3 is built from 14 residues. Trimming cost V 7 bases and J 0 bases, with 13 bases left between them. The CDR3 region is CSAVADSSYNEQFF. CDR3 nucleotides: TGCAGCGCCGTAGCGGATAGCTCCTACAATGAGCAGTTCTTC.

The rearrangement joins TRBV29-1 to TRBJ2-7; 8 bases match TRBD2. From germline, CDR1 is SQVTM and CDR2 ANQGSEA. This CDR3 region has 13 residues. The CDR3 nucleotides read TGCGCCATCTCGGGGGGGGGCTCCTACGAGCAGTACTTC. Protein product: CAISGGGSYEQYF.